This is a list of T cell receptor beta chains from one sample in a study of CD8 T cells in ankylosing spondylitis. TCRdb re-called the 5' RACE reads through MiXCR, storing one row per CDR3 protein. The top ten hold around 14% of the sample, which has just over 350,000 distinct CDR3 sequences, 20% to 25% seen once. The sample consisted of blood, either unsorted or a sorted T cell fraction (not recorded which). The receptor set was obtained from a male donor with ankylosing spondylitis or in good health (not recorded which). CDR3s leave out the opening cysteine and the closing phenylalanine or tryptophan. A clone size is listed for some rows: how often the clone was seen (once, few, many), or a class if it is expanded.

clone size: -
V gene: TRBV7-9
J gene: TRBJ2-7
CDR3 protein: ASSHGTSESYEQY

clone size: -
V gene: TRBV7-9
J gene: TRBJ1-5
CDR3 protein: ASSPLGNIQPQH

clone size: -
V gene: TRBV18
J gene: TRBJ2-7
CDR3 protein: ASSLLRGSEQY

clone size: few
V gene: TRBV7-8
J gene: TRBJ2-1
CDR3 protein: ASSARPETRIRYNEQF

clone size: few
V gene: TRBV11-2
J gene: TRBJ2-5
CDR3 protein: ASSLEVDEAQY

clone size: -
V gene: TRBV29-1
J gene: TRBJ2-3
CDR3 protein: SVEEWGGIDTQY

clone size: -
V gene: TRBV9
J gene: TRBJ1-1
CDR3 protein: ASSYLGTPMNTEAF

clone size: -
V gene: TRBV25-1
J gene: TRBJ2-2
CDR3 protein: ASSERTGPHTGELF

clone size: few
V gene: TRBV4-1
J gene: TRBJ2-7
CDR3 protein: ASSQVWGRTYEQY

clone size: -
V gene: TRBV20-1
J gene: TRBJ2-6
CDR3 protein: SARDRAGANVLT

clone size: -
V gene: TRBV7-9
J gene: TRBJ2-7
CDR3 protein: ASSSQGPAYEQY

clone size: -
V gene: TRBV6-4
J gene: TRBJ2-7
CDR3 protein: ASLPRQGGGYEQY

clone size: -
V gene: TRBV5-1
J gene: TRBJ2-2
CDR3 protein: ASSSGQGVLNTGELF

clone size: -
V gene: TRBV20-1
J gene: TRBJ2-7
CDR3 protein: SAQRSGNPYEQY

clone size: -
V gene: TRBV21-1
J gene: TRBJ2-1
CDR3 protein: ASSQRGPTGQF

clone size: -
V gene: TRBV20-1
J gene: TRBJ2-5
CDR3 protein: SASFPSIGLHEETQY

clone size: -
V gene: TRBV7-8
J gene: TRBJ2-7
CDR3 protein: ASSLEQGREQY

clone size: -
V gene: TRBV20-1
J gene: TRBJ2-2
CDR3 protein: SASQDNPTGELF

clone size: many
V gene: TRBV12-3/TRBV12-4
J gene: TRBJ2-5
CDR3 protein: ASSLSVSEETQY

clone size: -
V gene: TRBV30
J gene: TRBJ2-1
CDR3 protein: AFQTPNEQF

clone size: -
V gene: TRBV11-2
J gene: TRBJ2-1
CDR3 protein: ASSLRAGGPPNLNEQF

clone size: -
V gene: TRBV11-2
J gene: TRBJ2-3
CDR3 protein: ASSLELPSPYTQY

clone size: once
V gene: TRBV10-3
J gene: TRBJ1-2
CDR3 protein: AIRGQGDGYT

clone size: -
V gene: TRBV7-9
J gene: TRBJ2-1
CDR3 protein: ASSLSRGAEEQF

clone size: -
V gene: TRBV10-3
J gene: TRBJ1-1
CDR3 protein: AISPTGGDTEAF

clone size: few
V gene: TRBV30
J gene: TRBJ1-1
CDR3 protein: AWSVGGGTEAF

clone size: -
V gene: TRBV4-1
J gene: TRBJ1-1
CDR3 protein: ASSQDTGTGGTEAF

clone size: few
V gene: TRBV10-3
J gene: TRBJ2-3
CDR3 protein: AISDRGRSDTQY

clone size: few
V gene: TRBV7-8
J gene: TRBJ1-1
CDR3 protein: ASSSRTAGTEAF

clone size: -
V gene: TRBV29-1
J gene: TRBJ2-7
CDR3 protein: SVAGGAGGEQY

clone size: few
V gene: TRBV20-1
J gene: TRBJ2-7
CDR3 protein: SASEGSPYEQY

clone size: many
V gene: TRBV11-2
J gene: TRBJ2-3
CDR3 protein: ASSLGVAGADTQY

clone size: few
V gene: TRBV28
J gene: TRBJ2-7
CDR3 protein: ASSPSGPNYEQY

clone size: -
V gene: TRBV27
J gene: TRBJ2-3
CDR3 protein: ASSSAGARDTQY

clone size: -
V gene: TRBV4-1
J gene: TRBJ1-2
CDR3 protein: ASSQERAQAYGYT

clone size: -
V gene: TRBV6-6
J gene: TRBJ2-5
CDR3 protein: ASGAETQY

clone size: few
V gene: TRBV12-3/TRBV12-4
J gene: TRBJ2-1
CDR3 protein: ASSFISDNEQF

clone size: few
V gene: TRBV5-1
J gene: TRBJ2-7
CDR3 protein: ASSSQDPTYEQY

clone size: few
V gene: TRBV28
J gene: TRBJ2-3
CDR3 protein: ASSSPYPDTQY

clone size: -
V gene: TRBV11-1
J gene: TRBJ2-7
CDR3 protein: ASSAGSPPSYEQY